This entry is about one T cell receptor beta chain. The data belong to a study of monozygotic twins with inflammatory bowel disease. Germline CDR1 is LNHDA and CDR2 is SQIVND (reference sequence). The CDR3 has 16 residues. TCRdb re-called the 5' RACE reads and catalogs CDR3 proteins one per entry, DNA excluded. The sample has about 160,000 distinct CDR3 sequences; the top ten hold about 2.7%. The chain recombines TRBV19 with TRBJ2-1; TCRdb lists TRBD1, though no DNA is available to test this call. The source is a human donor with ulcerative colitis or Crohn's disease, or a healthy co-twin of an affected twin (not recorded which). The sequenced sample was blood. The CDR3 region is CASTLVGGRKLGEQFF. Complete variable domain (other parts from reference TRBV19 and TRBJ2-1): DGGITQSPKYLFRKEGQNVTLSCEQNLNHDAMYWYRQDPGQGLRLIYYSQIVNDFQKGDIAEGYSVSREKKESFPLTVTSAQKNPTAFYLCASTLVGGRKLGEQFFGPGTRLTVL.